The 30 T cell receptor beta chains given below trace back to one sample, sequenced in a study of blood T cells in healthy people across ages. Together with a sample-barcoded 5' primer, a J-beta primer mix was included in a second PCR lasting roughly 7 to 11 cycles. In TCRdb, the 5' RACE reads were re-called with MiXCR into one record per CDR3 protein. The sample records around 580,000 distinct CDR3 sequences, roughly 48% being singletons. Sample: blood. The receptors were gathered from an elderly man in good health.

V and J are TRBV29-1 and TRBJ2-7; D unclear. Trimming cost V 4 bases and J 7 bases, with 17 bases left between them. Germline lookup yields CDR1 SQVTM and CDR2 ANQGSEA. CDR3 length equals 13 residues. The CDR3: CSVAADSSKEQYF. In DNA, the CDR3 is TGCAGCGTTGCGGCAGATTCTTCGAAAGAGCAGTACTTC.

This clonotype was picked up a small number of times. This rearrangement joins TRBV20-1 to TRBJ1-2; TRBD1 is a possible D gene (6 bases). Germline lookup yields CDR1 DFQATT and CDR2 SNEGSKA (reference sequence). The V end lost 3 bases, the J end lost 2 bases, and 13 bases lay between the germline ends. The CDR3 sequence is 14 residues long. CDR3 bases: TGCAGTGCTAGTAGGGGGGACTCGAACTATGGCTACACCTTC. This sequence encodes CSASRGDSNYGYTF.

The table lists this clonotype with a few counts. V is TRBV6-6 and J is TRBJ2-1; TRBD1 is a possible D gene (6 bases). Trimming removed 6 bases at V and 7 bases at J, with 10 bases between. The CDR3 sequence is 12 residues long. Germline CDR1 and CDR2: MNHNY and SVGAGI (reference sequence). CDR3 in DNA: TGTGCCAGCAGAAAGGACAGAAATGAGCAGTTCTTC. This translates into CASRKDRNEQFF.

V is TRBV7-2 and J is TRBJ1-6; D ambiguous. CDR1 and CDR2 from the germline V gene are SGHTA and FQGNSA. V lost 3 bases, J lost 7 bases, and 13 bases lay in between. This CDR3 comprises 15 residues. CDR3 loop: CASSFRTSGNSPLHF. The CDR3 DNA reads TGTGCCAGCAGCTTCCGGACGAGTGGGAATTCACCCCTCCACTTT.

Only a few counts were recorded for this clonotype. CDR3 sequence (DNA): TGTGCCAGCAGCGCAAACAGTCGAACTGGCTACACCTTC. Residues: CASSANSRTGYTF. The rearrangement uses TRBV9 and TRBJ1-2; D call uncertain. The germline V gene has CDR1 SGDLS and CDR2 YYNGEE. Trimming took off 3 bases at V and 7 bases at J, with 13 bases between the two ends. This CDR3 contains 13 residues.

A few counts support this clonotype. The chain couples TRBV24-1 to TRBJ2-3, with D unclear. V lost 5 bases and J 3 bases, leaving 8 bases between the germline ends. The CDR3 has 13 residues. Germline V gene lookup returns CDR1 KGHDR and CDR2 SFDVKD. CDR3 coding DNA: TGTGCCACCAGTGGGGCGGCGACAGATACGCAGTATTTT. Amino acids: CATSGAATDTQYF.

This clonotype has a handful of counts. This chain links TRBV6-2 or TRBV6-3 with TRBJ1-5, with no clear D. Germline CDR1 MNHEY, CDR2 SVGEGT. The CDR3 is 15 amino acids. V lost 6 bases, J lost 7 bases, and 19 bases lay in between. CDR3 sequence (DNA): TGTGCCAGCAGCCAAGCCACGACTGGGTTCCAGCCCCAGCATTTT. Translated, it gives CASSQATTGFQPQHF.

This clonotype appeared once. The V call is TRBV28, the J call TRBJ1-4, with 9 bases lining up with TRBD1. Losses at the gene ends were 8 bases for V and 10 bases for J; bases not matched to a gene: 11. The germline V gene has CDR1 MDHEN and CDR2 SYDVKM. CDR3 length equals 14 residues. DNA for the CDR3: TGTGCCAGCTCCCAACAGGGGGCCTATCGAAAACTGTTTTTT. Residues: CASSQQGAYRKLFF.

This chain uses TRBV25-1 with TRBJ1-1; D is unresolved. CDR3 length equals 14 residues. CDR1 and CDR2 from the germline V gene are MGHDK and SYGVNS. The V end lost 4 bases, the J end lost 1 base, and 10 bases lay between the germline ends. CDR3 DNA: TGTGCCAGCAGTGGCGGAGGTGGGAACACTGAAGCTTTCTTT. This gives the protein CASSGGGGNTEAFF.

There are a few counts of this clonotype. The rearrangement links TRBV20-1 to TRBJ1-5, with TRBD1 identical over 9 bases. The CDR3 has 16 amino acids. The trim removed 3 bases at V and 2 bases at J, leaving 8 bases unmatched. Germline V gene data show CDR1 as DFQATT and CDR2 as SNEGSKA (reference sequence). The CDR3 nucleotides are TGCAGTGCTAGGGGGACAGGGACCCATGGCAATCAGCCCCAGCATTTT. Its protein is CSARGTGTHGNQPQHF.

The rearrangement joins TRBV20-1 to TRBJ2-2; D gene ambiguous. V lost 4 bases and J lost 1, with 7 bases in between. Looked up from germline, CDR1 is DFQATT and CDR2 is SNEGSKA (reference sequence). This CDR3 region has 13 residues. The CDR3 reads CSAILGNTGELFF. The CDR3 DNA follows: TGCAGTGCTATACTGGGGAACACCGGGGAGCTGTTTTTT.

The V and J genes are TRBV20-1 and TRBJ2-3; D not certain. In germline, CDR1 is DFQATT, CDR2 SNEGSKA (reference sequence). V was shortened by 3 bases and J by 4 bases, with 20 bases between the two germline ends. The CDR3 totals 16 residues. CDR3 residues: CSARPVTMGRADTQYF. The CDR3 DNA is TGCAGTGCTAGGCCCGTCACTATGGGTAGGGCAGATACGCAGTATTTT.

This clonotype was seen more than once but under ten times. This sequence joins TRBV20-1 and TRBJ2-7, with TRBD2 matching over 10 bases. J was trimmed by 8 bases and V by 6 bases; bases with no gene match: 19. The CDR3 consists of 16 residues. From germline, CDR1 is DFQATT and CDR2 SNEGSKA (reference sequence). The CDR3 protein is CSALHGSSGGLGKQYF. CDR3 nucleotides: TGCAGTGCCCTACATGGGAGTAGCGGGGGGCTGGGAAAGCAGTACTTC.

This chain joins TRBV29-1 and TRBJ2-3, with unresolved D. V lost 7 bases and J 0 bases, leaving 5 bases between the germline ends. This CDR3 is 11 amino acids long. Germline-derived CDR1 and CDR2 are SQVTM and ANQGSEA. The CDR3 loop is CSARSTDTQYF. The CDR3 nucleotides read TGCAGCGCCAGGAGCACAGATACGCAGTATTTT.

In this sample, this clonotype turned up once. V usage is TRBV27 and J usage is TRBJ2-3, with D perhaps being TRBD1 or TRBD2 (5 bases each). The V gene's germline CDR1 is MNHEY and CDR2 SMNVEV (reference sequence). The V gene lost 6 bases and the J gene lost 4 bases, with 11 bases spanning the gap. The CDR3 runs to 13 residues. In DNA form, the CDR3 reads TGTGCCAGCAGACTGAGGGGCGCAGATACGCAGTATTTT. This sequence encodes CASRLRGADTQYF.

The table lists this clonotype with a few counts. The chain carries TRBV6-2 or TRBV6-3 and TRBJ2-5; D ambiguous. The V and J ends lost 0 bases and 3 bases respectively, with 14 bases between them. The germline V gene has CDR1 MNHEY and CDR2 SVGEGT. The CDR3 extends over 16 amino acids. CDR3 protein: CASSYSLDVGKETQYF. DNA of the CDR3: TGTGCCAGCAGTTACTCCCTGGACGTAGGAAAAGAGACCCAGTACTTC.

The rearrangement links TRBV6-6 to TRBJ2-7, with 10 bases lining up with TRBD1. CDR1 and CDR2 (germline): MNHNY, SVGAGI (reference sequence). V was clipped by 6 bases and J by 6 bases; unmatched bases: 11. The CDR3 covers 15 residues. CDR3 bases: TGTGCCAGCAGCCCGGGGACAGGGGAAAACTGCGAGCAGTACTTC. This translates into CASSPGTGENCEQYF.

This rearrangement joins TRBV10-3 to TRBJ1-1; a possible D gene is TRBD1 (6 bases). Germline V CDR1 and CDR2: ENHRY, SYGVKD. This CDR3 has 14 residues. V dropped 8 bases and J dropped 0 bases, with 13 bases sitting between them. DNA for the CDR3: TGTGCCATCCGGGACACAGTAATGAACACTGAAGCTTTCTTT. It specifies CAIRDTVMNTEAFF.

This clonotype was detected once. V usage is TRBV4-2 and J usage is TRBJ1-5; no definite D call. The length of the CDR3 is 15 residues. Between the trimmed V and J ends, which lost 0 bases and 6 bases, there was a span of 12 bases. Germline-derived CDR1 and CDR2 are LGHNA and YNFKEQ. The CDR3 sequence is CASSQDPRDAQPQHF. The CDR3 DNA reads TGTGCCAGCAGCCAAGATCCCCGAGACGCTCAGCCCCAGCATTTT.

The V call is TRBV20-1, the J call TRBJ1-4; a possible D gene is TRBD1 (5 bases). Trimming removed 3 bases from V and 3 bases from J, with 11 bases in between. CDR1 and CDR2 from the germline V gene are DFQATT and SNEGSKA (reference sequence). The CDR3 runs to 14 residues. CDR3 protein: CSARRGSANEKLFF. In nucleotides, the CDR3 is TGCAGTGCTAGGCGGGGGTCAGCTAATGAAAAACTGTTTTTT.

The genes are TRBV6-6 and TRBJ2-3; 7 bases are shared with TRBD2. Germline-derived CDR1 and CDR2 are MNHNY and SVGAGI (reference sequence). The CDR3 is 14 residues long. With 6 bases clipped from V and 4 bases from J, the junction kept 7 bases outside the gene matches. The CDR3 sequence is CASSRGRGADTQYF. The CDR3 bases are TGTGCCAGCAGCCGCGGCCGGGGGGCAGATACGCAGTATTTT.

The rearrangement links TRBV20-1 to TRBJ2-7, with D perhaps TRBD1 (5 bases). This CDR3 is 12 amino acids long. Germline loops: CDR1 DFQATT, CDR2 SNEGSKA (reference sequence). Trimming removed 3 bases at V and 3 bases at J, with 9 bases between. The CDR3 bases are TGCAGTGCTAGGGGGCAGCACTACGAGCAGTACTTC. This translates into CSARGQHYEQYF.

The gene calls are TRBV18 and TRBJ2-7, with D possibly being TRBD1 (6 bases). The CDR3 sequence is 15 residues long. Trimming shortened V by 3 bases and J by 7 bases, and 19 bases separated the two germline ends. From germline, CDR1 is KGHSH and CDR2 LQKENI. CDR3 residues: CASSPGGASLWEQYF. Here the CDR3 DNA reads TGTGCCAGCTCACCTGGGGGCGCTAGCCTCTGGGAGCAGTACTTC.

The chain has TRBV5-1 and TRBJ2-7; D possibly uses TRBD1 or TRBD2 (5 bases each). Trimming shortened V by 4 bases and J by 4 bases, and 12 bases separated the two germline ends. Per germline, CDR1 SGHRS and CDR2 YFSETQ. The CDR3 covers 13 residues. CDR3 bases: TGCGCCAGCAGCCGGGACGCCTTGTACGAGCAGTACTTC. It specifies CASSRDALYEQYF.

The rearrangement uses TRBV4-3 and TRBJ2-5; D possibly corresponds to TRBD1 (6 bases). V was clipped by 0 bases and J by 11 bases, with 16 bases between them. Germline V gene lookup returns CDR1 LGHNA and CDR2 YSLEER. The CDR3 runs to 14 residues. CDR3 residues: CASSQDGTPLGQYF. CDR3 DNA sequence: TGCGCCAGCAGCCAAGATGGGACACCCCTAGGGCAGTACTTC.

This chain links TRBV7-2 with TRBJ2-5; 10 bases are a match to TRBD2. V lost 0 bases to trimming and J lost 11 bases; unmatched junction nucleotides: 15. This CDR3 region has 17 residues. The V gene's germline CDR1 is SGHTA and CDR2 FQGNSA. The CDR3 DNA reads as TGTGCCAGCAGCTTAGCCACCTCTAGCGGGGGCTACAATGAGCAGTACTTC. Translating it yields CASSLATSSGGYNEQYF.

A few counts support this clonotype. The chain uses TRBV5-1 and TRBJ2-7, with D perhaps given as TRBD1 or TRBD2 (5 bases each). Trimming pared 0 bases from V and 2 bases from J, leaving 12 bases between. The germline CDR1 and CDR2 sequences are SGHRS and YFSETQ. This CDR3 region has 15 residues. CDR3 in amino acids: CASSLVGTEPYEQYF. The DNA for the CDR3 is TGCGCCAGCAGCTTGGTAGGGACGGAGCCCTACGAGCAGTACTTC.

Comment on this clonotype: At one end the junction does not follow the germline gene, possibly because of a read error. This sequence joins TRBV4-3 and TRBJ2-2, with 10 bases lining up with TRBD1. This CDR3 region has 17 residues. Germline V gene lookup returns CDR1 LGHNA and CDR2 YSLEER. In DNA form, the CDR3 reads TGCGCCAGCGGCCAATTCCCGGGACAGGGGTTGGCCGGGGAGCTGTTTTTT. It encodes CASGQFPGQGLAGELFF.

This clonotype was found a few times. The rearrangement joins TRBV29-1 to TRBJ2-5; 11 positions agree with TRBD2. V dropped 1 base and J dropped 11; count of bases not matched to a gene: 12. The CDR3 has 15 residues. Germline assignment: CDR1 SQVTM and CDR2 ANQGSEA. CDR3: CSVEASGGFRGKQYF. As DNA, the CDR3 is TGCAGCGTTGAAGCTAGCGGGGGGTTTCGCGGCAAGCAGTACTTC.

This clonotype was seen more than once but under ten times. The rearrangement uses TRBV18 and TRBJ2-7; 7 positions match TRBD1. Germline V gene sequence: CDR1 KGHSH, CDR2 LQKENI. V was clipped by 2 bases and J by 4 bases; unmatched bases: 14. The CDR3 runs 17 residues. The chain's CDR3 is CASSPSITGKTGYEQYF. The CDR3 DNA sequence: TGTGCCAGCTCACCATCCATCACGGGCAAGACAGGGTACGAGCAGTACTTC.